A selection of T cell receptor beta chains follows, all from one sample in a study of cytomegalovirus exposure and HLA in healthy donors. Profiled with immunoSEQ multiplex PCR; TCRdb holds only in-frame clones, not every one. The table shows around 150,000 clones, with about 75% occurring only once. Sequenced: PBMCs. These receptors were taken from a woman aged 40 to 50 in good health and CMV-seropositive. Each CDR3 is given without its conserved first and last residue.

13	TRBV18	TRBJ2-3	ASSPFSQGRDTQY
11	TRBV27	TRBJ2-1	ASKFTGYGEQF
12	TRBV5-8	TRBJ2-5	ASSGGASRETQY
15	TRBV7-2	TRBJ1-2	ASSSEVAGTGLSGYT
13	TRBV19	TRBJ2-3	ASSMARDSTDTQY
15	TRBV28	TRBJ1-2	ASSPPAGQVIGNGYT
11	TRBV28	TRBJ2-7	ASSSPSSYEQY
12	TRBV7-3	TRBJ1-1	ASSNQGRGSEAF
14	TRBV19	TRBJ2-5	ASSIDPRANQETQY
12	TRBV10-3	.	AISPAGTGDEQY
12	TRBV19	TRBJ2-1	ASRGISKNNEQF
13	TRBV9	TRBJ2-1	ASRETGTGHNEQF
13	TRBV6-5	TRBJ2-3	ASSYSIALPGTQY
13	TRBV2	TRBJ2-1	ASTPRTSGSNEQF
11	TRBV30	TRBJ2-2	AWARGVAGELF
11	TRBV29-1	TRBJ2-1	SVGQGPQNEQF
12	TRBV19	TRBJ1-5	ASTREAGSQPQH
12	TRBV6-1	TRBJ1-1	ASSEPGQNTEAF
16	TRBV28	TRBJ2-7	ASSLYLGLAGGGYEQY
13	TRBV7-7	TRBJ2-5	ASSLDGQGGETQY
19	TRBV7-3	TRBJ2-1	ASSSRTRLAGPERSYNEQF
13	TRBV5-1	TRBJ2-7	ASSPGGPGRYEQY
19	TRBV6-4	TRBJ1-5	ASSDSPIPSGTAPRRQPQH
9	TRBV30	TRBJ1-4	AWLSGEKLF
13	TRBV9	TRBJ2-3	ASSGRASDTDTQY
13	TRBV6-5	TRBJ2-7	ASSPRDRGAYEQY
12	TRBV30	TRBJ2-7	AWSVRYRGDEQY
11	TRBV10-2	TRBJ2-7	ASSESRSSEQY
13	TRBV30	TRBJ2-7	AWSKGLTSSYEQY
12	TRBV19	TRBJ2-6	ASRENSGANVLT
14	TRBV4-2	TRBJ2-1	ASSQDTSGRRNEQF
12	TRBV7-2	TRBJ2-7	ASSLVQGAYEQY
11	TRBV7-6	TRBJ2-7	ASSSSGRVEQY
12	TRBV5-1	TRBJ1-2	ASSLAGEHYGYT
13	TRBV2	TRBJ1-4	ASSGTGATNEKLF
12	TRBV30	TRBJ1-2	ACSQGALNYGYT
12	TRBV5-1	TRBJ1-2	ASKNARINYGYT
16	TRBV5-4	TRBJ2-5	ASSLLPWTSGRKVTQY
16	TRBV27	TRBJ2-2	ASSPRTSGRASTGELF
11	TRBV18	TRBJ2-7	ASGTGGSYEQY
9	TRBV7-9	TRBJ1-1	ASQINTEAF
13	TRBV2	TRBJ2-1	ASRLNSVNYNEQF
13	TRBV11-2	TRBJ1-1	ASNPSSGGHNKAF
13	TRBV18	TRBJ1-1	ASSPSFETGVGAF